A single sample gave rise to the 29 T cell receptor beta chains below, sequenced in a study of control samples from healthy donors and cancer patients. Sequencing was performed with immunoSEQ multiplex PCR; in TCRdb, only in-frame clones are kept and a portion is missing. This sample carries approximately 130,000 clones, about 90% of them seen once, and the ten largest clones take around 3%. Sequencing was done on a sample of blood. The source of these receptors is a man between 60 and 70 years old in good health.

This clone was seen a single time. The CDR3 DNA sequence: TGTGCCAGTAGTATCGGGGGTTCGACCGGGGAGCTGTTTTTT. The encoded protein is CASSIGGSTGELFF. This chain uses TRBV19 with TRBJ2-2; D possibly corresponds to TRBD2 (6 bases). V lost 3 bases and J 5 bases, leaving 10 bases between the germline ends. This CDR3 region has 14 residues. Looked up from germline, CDR1 is LNHDA and CDR2 is SQIVND (reference sequence).

Turning to this clone: In the same sample, other DNA sequences code for this CDR3. The V and J genes are TRBV12-3 or TRBV12-4 and TRBJ2-7, with 7 bases identical to TRBD2. The CDR3 has 13 residues. Trimming removed 6 bases from V and 5 bases from J; junction bases left unmatched: 7. The DNA of the CDR3 is TGTGCCAGCAGACCGGGAGGAGGGAACGAGCAGTACTTC. Its protein product is CASRPGGGNEQYF.

About this clone itself: A read error may produce the germline difference seen at one junction end. The genes are TRBV28 and TRBJ2-7, with D perhaps matching TRBD1 or TRBD2 (5 bases each). This CDR3 spans 12 amino acids. The germline V gene encodes CDR1 MDHEN and CDR2 SYDVKM. Here the CDR3 DNA reads TGTGCCAGCAGTTCCTCTAGGGACGACCAGTACTTC. Its translation: CASSSSRDDQYF.

About this clone: An end of the junction differs from the germline gene, which may be a read error. The V call is TRBV7-7, the J call TRBJ2-3, with TRBD2 matching over 9 bases. Germline V gene sequence: CDR1 SSHAT, CDR2 FNYEAQ (reference sequence). This CDR3 comprises 15 residues. CDR3 region: CASSPLAGRADTQYF. As DNA, the CDR3 is TGTGCTAGCAGCCCGCTAGCGGGAAGGGCAGATACGCAGTATTTT.

The chain employs TRBV7-2 and TRBJ1-4; 7 bases match TRBD1. CDR1 is SGHTA, CDR2 FQGNSA, per germline. Trimming cost V 6 bases and J 5 bases; bases outside gene matches: 6. This CDR3 spans 14 amino acids. CDR3: CASRPGGANEKLFF. CDR3 coding DNA: TGTGCCAGCAGGCCAGGGGGGGCGAATGAAAAACTGTTTTTT.

V is TRBV28 and J is TRBJ1-2, with unresolved D. V was clipped by 5 bases and J by 4 bases, with 14 bases between them. The germline CDR1 and CDR2 sequences are MDHEN and SYDVKM. The CDR3 length is 14 residues. The CDR3 loop reads CASSTWTGGYGYTF. For the CDR3, the DNA is TGTGCCAGCAGTACGTGGACGGGCGGCTATGGCTACACCTTC.

The chain recombines TRBV6-2 or TRBV6-3 with TRBJ1-1, with TRBD1 as a possible D gene (6 bases). Looked up from germline, CDR1 is MNHEY and CDR2 is SVGEGT. V lost 4 bases and J lost 4, with 10 bases in between. The CDR3 contains 13 residues. The CDR3 reads CASSSQGFTEAFF. CDR3 bases: TGTGCCAGCAGTTCCCAGGGGTTCACTGAAGCTTTCTTT.

The genes are TRBV29-1 and TRBJ1-5; D may be TRBD1 (5 bases). V was cut by 4 bases and J by 4 bases, with 11 bases left in between. CDR1 SQVTM and CDR2 ANQGSEA come from the germline V gene. There are 13 residues in the CDR3. The CDR3 protein is CSVGGEGNQPQHF. CDR3 nucleotides: TGCAGCGTTGGAGGGGAGGGAAATCAGCCCCAGCATTTT. Combining the CDR3 with reference TRBV29-1 and TRBJ1-5 gives the whole variable domain SAVISQKPSRDICQRGTSLTIQCQVDSQVTMMFWYRQQPGQSLTLIATANQGSEATYESGFVIDKFPISRPNLTFSTLTVSNMSPEDSSIYLCSVGGEGNQPQHFGDGTRLSIL.

This sequence joins TRBV5-1 and TRBJ2-7; possibly TRBD1 for D (6 bases). This CDR3 spans 14 amino acids. Germline CDR1 is SGHRS and CDR2 is YFSETQ. Trimming stripped 0 bases from V and 3 bases from J, with 10 bases between. For the CDR3, the DNA is TGCGCCAGCAGCTTGGATGGGACAAACTACGAGCAGTACTTC. Its translation is CASSLDGTNYEQYF.

The rearrangement links TRBV7-2 to TRBJ2-7, with D possibly TRBD1 on 5 matching bases. CDR1 is SGHTA and CDR2 is FQGNSA in the germline V gene. This CDR3 is built from 15 residues. Trimming cost V 4 bases and J 3 bases, with 16 bases left between them. The CDR3 sequence: CASSYAGSFNYEQYF. The DNA for the CDR3 is TGTGCCAGCAGCTACGCAGGGTCCTTTAACTACGAGCAGTACTTC. Full variable domain (rest looked up from reference TRBV7-2 and TRBJ2-7): GAGVSQSPSNKVTEKGKDVELRCDPISGHTALYWYRQSLGQGLEFLIYFQGNSAPDKSGLPSDRFSAERTGGSVSTLTIQRTQQEDSAVYLCASSYAGSFNYEQYFGPGTRLTVT.

The V gene is TRBV2, the J gene TRBJ2-5, with 10 bases identical to TRBD2. V was clipped by 5 bases and J by 1 base; unmatched bases: 7. The CDR3 has 16 residues. CDR1 and CDR2 from the germline V gene are SNHLY and FYNNEI. The CDR3 region has the DNA TGTGCCAGCAGTCCCCCCTGGACTAGCGGCCAAGAGACCCAGTACTTC. Amino acids: CASSPPWTSGQETQYF.

The chain links TRBV11-2 to TRBJ2-7; D is perhaps TRBD1 or TRBD2 (5 bases each). V lost 4 bases and J lost 6, with 16 bases in between. This CDR3 contains 14 residues. CDR1 is SGHAT, CDR2 FQNNGV, per germline. The CDR3: CASSSVRDGFEQYF. The CDR3 DNA reads TGTGCCAGCAGCTCAGTCCGGGACGGCTTCGAGCAGTACTTC. Filled out from reference TRBV11-2 and TRBJ2-7, the complete variable domain reads EAGVAQSPRYKIIEKRQSVAFWCNPISGHATLYWYQQILGQGPKLLIQFQNNGVVDDSQLPKDRFSAERLKGVDSTLKIQPAKLEDSAVYLCASSSVRDGFEQYFGPGTRLTVT.

The rearrangement links TRBV7-8 to TRBJ1-4, with a possible D match to TRBD1 (5 bases). V lost 4 bases and J 5 bases, leaving 17 bases between the germline ends. Germline loops: CDR1 SGHVS, CDR2 FQNEAQ. The CDR3 length is 16 residues. CDR3: CASSWGGAGANEKLFF. The CDR3 DNA reads as TGTGCCAGCAGCTGGGGGGGAGCTGGGGCCAATGAAAAACTGTTTTTT.

This chain connects TRBV18 to TRBJ2-5, with D unresolved. The length of the CDR3 is 12 residues. Germline V gene lookup returns CDR1 KGHSH and CDR2 LQKENI. V was cut by 2 bases and J by 5 bases, with 6 bases left in between. The CDR3 here is CASSPVIETQYF. CDR3 nucleotide sequence: TGTGCCAGCTCACCAGTGATTGAGACCCAGTACTTC.

J is TRBJ2-7 and V is TRBV2, with D possibly being TRBD1 (5 bases). CDR1 and CDR2 from the germline V gene are SNHLY and FYNNEI. The CDR3 has 12 amino acids. V was pared by 6 bases and J by 1 base, with 7 bases between. The CDR3 protein is CASRQESYEQYF. As DNA, the CDR3 is TGTGCCAGCAGACAGGAGTCCTACGAGCAGTACTTC.

This clone was picked up one time. This chain connects TRBV6-6 to TRBJ1-2, with 9 nucleotides matching TRBD1. The CDR3 is made up of 13 amino acids. V lost 6 bases and J lost 4; bases outside the gene matches: 3. Germline V gene sequence: CDR1 MNHNY, CDR2 SVGAGI (reference sequence). CDR3 amino acids: CASSSGQGYGYTF. CDR3 in DNA: TGTGCCAGCAGCTCGGGACAGGGCTATGGCTACACCTTC.

The CDR3 loop reads CASRAGGEETQYF. The CDR3, as DNA: TGTGCCAGCAGGGCAGGGGGGGAAGAGACCCAGTACTTC. This chain uses TRBV2 with TRBJ2-5, with D tentatively TRBD1 or TRBD2 (7 bases each). Germline V CDR1 and CDR2: SNHLY, FYNNEI. The V and J ends lost 6 bases and 3 bases respectively, with 11 bases between them. The CDR3 extends over 13 amino acids.

V usage is TRBV6-5 and J usage is TRBJ1-5; the D gene is possibly TRBD1 (6 bases). V was trimmed by 2 bases and J by 10 bases, leaving 12 bases between them. The CDR3 covers 13 residues. The germline V gene encodes CDR1 MNHEY and CDR2 SVGAGI. CDR3 sequence (DNA): TGTGCCAGCAGTTACGACCCACAGGGCCCCCAGCATTTT. Its protein is CASSYDPQGPQHF.

V is TRBV2 and J is TRBJ1-5, with no clear D. The germline CDR1 and CDR2 sequences are SNHLY and FYNNEI. CDR3 length: 15 residues. V lost 2 bases and J lost 6, with 14 bases in between. In DNA, the CDR3 is TGTGCCAGCAGTGAACCCGGATGGGTCAGTCAGCCCCAGCATTTT. Translated: CASSEPGWVSQPQHF.

This chain connects TRBV19 to TRBJ2-1; 10 nucleotides agree with TRBD2. Germline CDR1 LNHDA, CDR2 SQIVND (reference sequence). J gave up 4 bases and V 3 bases, and 9 bases lay outside the gene matches. CDR3 length equals 17 residues. CDR3 DNA sequence: TGTGCCAGTAGTATCCTATCGCTAGCGGGGGTATACAATGAGCAGTTCTTC. Its translation: CASSILSLAGVYNEQFF.

V usage is TRBV6-1 and J usage is TRBJ1-3, with D uncertain. CDR1 MNHNS and CDR2 SASEGT come from the germline V gene. This CDR3 region has 16 residues. The V end lost 3 bases, the J end lost 0 bases, and 12 bases lay between the germline ends. This chain's CDR3 is CASSDPNVGSGNTIYF. CDR3 bases: TGTGCCAGCAGTGACCCGAATGTGGGCTCTGGAAACACCATATATTTT.

This rearrangement joins TRBV3-1 (or the pseudogene TRBV3-2) to TRBJ2-7, with D hard to call. The CDR3 covers 11 residues. V was shortened by 1 base and J by 6 bases, with 4 bases between the two germline ends. Germline V gene sequence: CDR1 LGHDT, CDR2 YNNKEL (reference sequence). CDR3 residues: CASSQVSEQYF. For the CDR3, the DNA is TGTGCCAGCAGCCAAGTAAGCGAGCAGTACTTC.

The chain is built from TRBV19 and TRBJ2-3; no clear D. Deletions cut 1 base from V and 9 bases from J, with 11 bases between. Germline CDR1 LNHDA, CDR2 SQIVND (reference sequence). CDR3 size: 13 residues. As DNA, the CDR3 is TGTGCCAGTAGTATAGGTGGAAAAGGCACGCAGTATTTT. Translated, it gives CASSIGGKGTQYF.

The chain uses TRBV25-1 and TRBJ1-1, with 10 bases aligning to TRBD1. V shed 6 bases and J 11 bases; nucleotides not matched to a gene: 9. The CDR3 runs to 13 residues. CDR1 and CDR2 (germline): MGHDK, SYGVNS. CDR3 bases: TGTGCCAGCAGAAACCTCGGGACAGGGGCGGCTTTCTTT. Amino acid sequence: CASRNLGTGAAFF.

The chain carries TRBV27 and TRBJ1-4, with D hard to call. The CDR3 loop spans 15 amino acids. V dropped 7 bases and J dropped 4 bases, with 16 bases sitting between them. Per the germline V gene, CDR1 is MNHEY and CDR2 is SMNVEV (reference sequence). In DNA, the CDR3 is TGTGCCAGCACCAAACATGGGGTCGGTAATGAAAAACTGTTTTTT. Its protein product is CASTKHGVGNEKLFF.

The rearrangement uses TRBV6-5 and TRBJ1-1; D gene ambiguous. Germline CDR1 MNHEY, CDR2 SVGAGI. V was shortened by 0 bases and J by 4 bases, with 6 bases between the two germline ends. The CDR3 has 13 residues. In DNA form, the CDR3 reads TGTGCCAGCAGTTACTCTAGGTTCACTGAAGCTTTCTTT. It translates to CASSYSRFTEAFF.

This chain uses TRBV4-3 with TRBJ1-2, with D unresolved. This CDR3 spans 16 amino acids. V was cut by 0 bases and J by 4 bases, with 15 bases left in between. CDR1 LGHNA and CDR2 YSLEER come from the germline V gene. Here the CDR3 reads CASSQDLRFSPYGYTF. CDR3 nucleotide sequence: TGCGCCAGCAGCCAAGATTTAAGATTTAGCCCCTATGGCTACACCTTC.

The rearrangement joins TRBV30 to TRBJ1-3; no firm D call. V was cut by 3 bases and J by 8 bases, with 23 bases left in between. The germline gives CDR1 GTSNPN, CDR2 SVGIG (reference sequence). The CDR3 is 16 amino acids. The DNA of the CDR3 is TGTGCCTGGAGGCCCCGATCCATTGTGACCCAAGACACCATATATTTT. As protein: CAWRPRSIVTQDTIYF. Filled out from reference TRBV30 and TRBJ1-3, the complete variable domain reads SQTIHQWPATLVQPVGSPLSLECTVEGTSNPNLYWYRQAAGRGLQLLFYSVGIGQISSEVPQNLSASRPQDRQFILSSKKLLLSDSGFYLCAWRPRSIVTQDTIYFGEGSWLTVV.

V gene TRBV6-6 combines with J gene TRBJ1-3; D might be TRBD1 (6 bases). CDR3 length: 16 residues. Germline V gene lookup returns CDR1 MNHNY and CDR2 SVGAGI (reference sequence). The germline V and J ends were trimmed by 5 bases and 2 bases, with 16 bases remaining between them. The CDR3 protein is CASSHPGQSAGNTIYF. The CDR3 DNA reads as TGTGCCAGCAGTCACCCTGGACAGAGTGCTGGAAACACCATATATTTT.